The rows below give T cell receptor beta chains drawn from one sample of a study of control samples from healthy donors and cancer patients. This table comes from immunoSEQ multiplex PCR, and its TCRdb copy is limited to in-frame clones, with some not included. The sample carries around 110,000 clones, about 93% recorded once. Sequenced sample: blood. The receptors were sampled from a young man in good health. The CDR3 runs from the conserved cysteine through the conserved F or W. D genes are given only for firm matches. The size entry is marked missing in some rows and otherwise reads once, few, many or a size class.

D gene	clone size	J gene	V gene	CDR3 protein	CDR3 DNA
TRBD1	once	TRBJ2-3	TRBV9	CASSAGQGIGDTQYF	TGTGCCAGCAGCGCAGGACAGGGAATAGGAGATACGCAGTATTTT
-	-	TRBJ1-1	TRBV13	CASSLIGYPEAFF	TGTGCCAGCAGCTTAATAGGGTACCCTGAAGCTTTCTTT
-	-	TRBJ1-1	TRBV5-1	CASSTGTEAFF	TGCGCCAGCAGCACCGGCACTGAAGCTTTCTTT
TRBD1	-	TRBJ1-4	TRBV6-5	CASSLWTGISEKLFF	TGTGCCAGCAGTTTATGGACAGGGATAAGCGAAAAACTGTTTTTT
-	once	TRBJ1-1	TRBV9	CASSGGRTTTEAFF	TGTGCCAGCAGCGGGGGTAGGACAACAACTGAAGCTTTCTTT
-	-	TRBJ2-5	TRBV5-4	CASSVRMERETQYF	TGTGCCAGCAGCGTACGGATGGAGCGTGAGACCCAGTACTTC
-	-	TRBJ1-5	TRBV2	CASSLSGGANQPQHF	TGTGCCAGCAGTTTGAGTGGAGGGGCCAATCAGCCCCAGCATTTT
-	few	TRBJ2-1	TRBV5-5	CASSPLGDEQFF	TGTGCCAGCAGCCCGCTGGGCGATGAGCAGTTCTTC
-	-	TRBJ2-1	TRBV7-9	CASSRTDNEQFF	TGTGCCAGCAGCCGGACAGATAATGAGCAGTTCTTC
-	-	TRBJ2-2	TRBV18	CASSWAGGRTGELFF	TGTGCCAGCTCATGGGCAGGCGGGCGGACCGGGGAGCTGTTTTTT
TRBD1	-	TRBJ1-2	TRBV28	CASEGAHPGYTF	TGTGCCAGCGAGGGGGCTCACCCAGGCTACACCTTC
-	-	TRBJ1-4	TRBV7-9	CASSFGEKLFF	TGTGCCAGCAGCTTTGGGGAAAAACTGTTTTTT
TRBD2	-	TRBJ2-3	TRBV4-2	CASSRGMTSGPDTQYF	TGTGCCAGCAGCCGAGGAATGACTAGCGGGCCAGATACGCAGTATTTT
-	once	TRBJ1-2	TRBV7-9	CASSFSQINYGYTF	TGTGCCAGCAGCTTTTCCCAGATAAACTATGGCTACACCTTC
TRBD1	-	TRBJ1-4	TRBV19	CASSDWTGETNEKLFF	TGTGCCAGTAGTGACTGGACAGGGGAAACTAATGAAAAACTGTTTTTT